This T cell receptor (beta chain) came from a study of T cells in Graves' hyperthyroidism and ophthalmopathy. From RNA transcripts, TCR beta CDR3 regions were amplified. The HTBI primer set drove a first-round RT-PCR of the TCR CDR3. TCRdb passed the multiplex PCR reads through MiXCR, listing each CDR3 protein once. The sample consists of about half a million distinct CDR3 sequences, about 20% of them appearing once. This CDR3 spans 17 amino acids. V gave up 5 bases and J gave up 0 bases; unmatched junction bases: 7. Diagnosing involved the use of clinical symptoms, serum thyroxine and TRAb, thyroid ultrasound and orbital computed tomography.

The source is a man in his late teens or twenties with Graves' hyperthyroidism. V and J are TRBV12-3 or TRBV12-4 and TRBJ2-7; 13 bases align to TRBD2. Material: blood. The CDR3 DNA follows: TGTGCCAGCAGTAGGACTAGCGGGAGTGTAGCCTCCTACGAGCAGTACTTC. Amino acids: CASSRTSGSVASYEQYF.